This record looks at one T cell receptor (beta chain) sequence and its context. V lost 1 base and J lost 2, with 15 bases in between. The CDR3 has 16 amino acids. The germline gives CDR1 SGHRS, CDR2 YFSETQ. This sample is drawn from a study of blood T cell repertoires in COVID-19. Study-wide context: Acute and convalescent COVID-19 specimens originated in the United States, Italy and Spain. From T cells, B-cell-depleted T cells, or PBMCs came the material, which was cDNA or gDNA.

Methods used by the authors: Estimation of nucleated cell counts relied on the amplification of reference gene primers. The table came from immunoSEQ multiplex PCR; TCRdb's copy has only in-frame clones and leaves some out. V and J calls plus clone size are reproduced from that table; the DNA served to infer D and trimming. The sample yields roughly 150,000 clones, around 82% seen once. Sequenced: peripheral blood. This sequence joins TRBV5-1 and TRBJ2-5, with a possible D match to TRBD2 (5 bases). The receptor was derived from a man aged 70 or older with active or convalescent COVID-19. CDR3 sequence reads: CASSLPQGRNQETQYF. In DNA form, the CDR3 reads TGCGCCAGCAGCTTGCCCCAAGGGAGAAATCAAGAGACCCAGTACTTC.